This TCR beta chain came from a study of blood T cell repertoires in COVID-19. Trimming at V came to 4 bases and at J to 0 bases, leaving 5 bases not matched to a gene. CDR1 is SGHVS, CDR2 FQNEAQ, per germline. This CDR3 contains 15 residues. Assay used: immunoSEQ multiplex PCR; TCRdb lists only in-frame clones, some missing. The data contain about 170,000 clones, approximately 83% of them seen just once; the ten biggest clones take up under 13%. The TCR sequence derives from a man in his 70s with active or convalescent COVID-19. The chain uses TRBV7-8 and TRBJ1-1; 7 positions match TRBD1. Input material: peripheral blood. This chain's CDR3 is CASSSGQVMNTEAFF. CDR3 nucleotide sequence: TGTGCCAGCAGCTCAGGACAGGTAATGAACACTGAAGCTTTCTTT. Looking up the rest from reference TRBV7-8 and TRBJ1-1 gives the full variable domain: GAGVSQSPRYKVAKRGQDVALRCDPISGHVSLFWYQQALGQGPEFLTYFQNEAQLDKSGLPSDRFFAERPEGSVSTLKIQRTQQEDSAVYLCASSSGQVMNTEAFFGQGTRLTVV.